Listed below are T cell receptor beta chains from one sample, sequenced in a study of CXCR4 blockade with PD-1 therapy in pancreatic cancer. TCRdb's table, derived via immunoSEQ multiplex PCR, lists solely in-frame clones and lacks some. The data hold about 6,000 clones, with less than 40% observed a single time. The sequencing input was tumor tissue. The receptors were sampled from a human donor with pancreatic ductal adenocarcinoma. Both conserved end residues are trimmed from each CDR3. The order of the fields is V gene, clone size, CDR3 protein. Size is omitted from some rows. Given values are once, few, many or a class for expanded clones.

>TRBV28|few
ASTQRGGGAYEQY
>TRBV11-3|many
ASSRPGHMNTEAF
>TRBV11-3|medium-sized
ASSLETGLSYEQY
>TRBV19|.
ASTSVGTGTSGANVLT
>TRBV28|few
ASSFPGIKGNTIY
>TRBV29-1|.
SVEGGTANYGYT
>TRBV19|.
ASSNVGNNEQF
>TRBV5-1|few
ASSLILAGDEQF
>TRBV19|.
ATDRGGNTIY
>TRBV18|.
ASSGNANTGELF
>TRBV28|.
ASSWTLRSSYEQY
>TRBV14|.
ASSQTYTEAF
>TRBV11-3|few
ASSYPGTRQRVYEQY
>TRBV11-3|medium-sized
ASSSPGTGYYGYT
>TRBV5-1|.
ASKFHSGSSYEQY
>TRBV7-6|many
ASSPTGSGGAREQY
>TRBV9|.
ASGGGTADYEQY
>TRBV18|.
ASSQSGSRNEQF
>TRBV11-3|few
ASSRVPRRPGETQY
>TRBV6-8|few
ASSYGAGDYGYT
>TRBV10-2|.
ASSDEGYEQY
>TRBV12-5|few
ASRDNNYEQY
>TRBV18|.
ASSPHPNQPQH
>TRBV15|.
ATSTPPQGVNEQF
>TRBV2|.
ASRPIQTDTQY
>TRBV19|.
ASSMGTKYYEQY
>TRBV19|few
ASSRGMFGETQY
>TRBV11-3|.
ASSQGTSGSFDEQF
>TRBV11-3|large
ASNPERDSYGYT
>TRBV6-7|few
ASNLLAGETGELF
>TRBV9|few
ASSSQRSGANVLT
>TRBV18|.
ASSRMDRDYGYT
>TRBV29-1|.
SVGGESQDTQY
>TRBV28|.
ASSSRALNEKLF
>TRBV11-3|.
ASSLEPGLNTEAF
>TRBV18|.
ASSPSGVETQY
>TRBV11-3|.
ASSLEPAGPYEQY
>TRBV29-1|.
SALNTGGLTEAF
>TRBV19|.
ASSPGGGQIYNEQF
>TRBV11-3|many
ASSSRQGRNEQY